This passage covers 14 T cell receptor beta chains from one sample sequenced in a study of blood T cell repertoires in COVID-19. TCRdb keeps only in-frame clones here, not all; method: immunoSEQ multiplex PCR. The data show about 94,000 clones, around 87% seen once. The sequenced sample was peripheral blood. These receptors were taken from a woman aged 80 or older with acute or convalescent COVID-19.

CDR3 loop: CAISGQVGSTEAFF. Here the CDR3 DNA reads TGTGCCATCAGCGGACAGGTTGGGAGCACTGAAGCTTTCTTT. This rearrangement joins TRBV10-3 to TRBJ1-1; 7 bases are shared with TRBD1. This CDR3 contains 14 residues. With V trimmed by 6 bases and J by 4 bases, 8 bases remained unmatched. Germline V lookup: CDR1 ENHRY, CDR2 SYGVKD.

J is TRBJ2-1 and V is TRBV28; the D gene is possibly TRBD1 (6 bases). There are 14 residues in the CDR3. Trimming cost V 5 bases and J 2 bases, with 10 bases left between them. Germline V gene sequence: CDR1 MDHEN, CDR2 SYDVKM. This CDR3 is CASSLQGTYNEQFF. For the CDR3, the DNA is TGTGCCAGCAGTCTACAGGGTACCTACAATGAGCAGTTCTTC.

The V gene is TRBV3-1 (or the pseudogene TRBV3-2), the J gene TRBJ2-1, with 12 nucleotides matching TRBD2. The trim removed 8 bases at V and 8 bases at J, leaving 22 bases unmatched. Per germline, CDR1 LGHDT and CDR2 YNNKEL (reference sequence). The CDR3 runs to 19 residues. CDR3 loop: CASGTGFASGGAWIDEQFF. The CDR3 DNA reads TGTGCCAGCGGGACAGGGTTCGCTAGCGGGGGGGCATGGATCGATGAGCAGTTCTTC.

The V gene is TRBV29-1, the J gene TRBJ1-4, with a possible D match to TRBD1 (6 bases). The CDR3 runs 12 residues. V was trimmed by 7 bases and J by 5 bases, leaving 11 bases between them. CDR1 is SQVTM, CDR2 ANQGSEA, per germline. Here the CDR3 DNA reads TGCAGCGGGCGGCAGGGGAATGAAAAACTGTTTTTT. It is translated as CSGRQGNEKLFF.

CDR3 in DNA: TGTGCCTGGAGGGCTGGGGACAGGGATTCACCCCTCCACTTT. It yields the protein CAWRAGDRDSPLHF. V and J are TRBV30 and TRBJ1-6; 9 positions match TRBD1. The CDR3 consists of 14 residues. Unmatched junction bases numbered 5, after V lost 3 bases and J lost 8 bases. Germline V gene lookup returns CDR1 GTSNPN and CDR2 SVGIG (reference sequence).

The J gene is TRBJ1-3, the V gene TRBV11-2, with 9 bases aligning to TRBD1. The germline V gene has CDR1 SGHAT and CDR2 FQNNGV. V dropped 5 bases and J dropped 8; count of bases not matched to a gene: 10. The CDR3 runs 15 residues. CDR3 amino acids: CASSSTGTGPDTIYF. The CDR3 coding sequence is TGTGCCAGCAGCAGTACCGGGACAGGGCCGGACACCATATATTTT.

The CDR3 region has the DNA TGCGCCAGCAGCTCCGGACTGACAAATTCACCCCTCCACTTT. This sequence encodes CASSSGLTNSPLHF. This chain connects TRBV5-1 to TRBJ1-6, with D uncertain. CDR1 is SGHRS, CDR2 YFSETQ, per germline. The CDR3 contains 14 residues. V lost 3 bases to trimming and J lost 7 bases, with 11 bases between them.

This chain links TRBV5-1 with TRBJ1-2; possibly TRBD1 for D (6 bases). This CDR3 is 13 amino acids long. Deletions cut 0 bases from V and 4 bases from J, with 7 bases between. Per germline, CDR1 SGHRS and CDR2 YFSETQ. The CDR3 sequence is CASSLEQGYGYTF. CDR3 nucleotide sequence: TGCGCCAGCAGCTTGGAACAGGGCTATGGCTACACCTTC. The variable domain in full, completed from reference TRBV5-1 and TRBJ1-2, reads KAGVTQTPRYLIKTRGQQVTLSCSPISGHRSVSWYQQTPGQGLQFLFEYFSETQRNKGNFPGRFSGRQFSNSRSEMNVSTLELGDSALYLCASSLEQGYGYTFGSGTRLTVV.

CDR3 region: CASSPSWASGGDNQETQYF. CDR3 coding DNA: TGTGCCAGCAGCCCGTCTTGGGCTAGCGGGGGGGATAATCAAGAGACCCAGTACTTC. This rearrangement joins TRBV2 to TRBJ2-5; 12 bases line up with TRBD2. Germline V gives CDR1 SNHLY, CDR2 FYNNEI. The CDR3 is 19 residues long. The V gene end was trimmed by 6 bases and the J gene end by 2 bases; junction bases not matched to a gene: 16.

The chain links TRBV6-2 or TRBV6-3 to TRBJ1-5, with D uncertain. Germline CDR1 is MNHEY and CDR2 is SVGEGT. This CDR3 is built from 16 residues. V was pared by 2 bases and J by 0 bases, with 11 bases between. CDR3 amino acids: CASSYANSYSNQPQHF. In DNA form, the CDR3 reads TGTGCCAGCAGTTACGCTAACAGTTATAGCAATCAGCCCCAGCATTTT.

The chain has TRBV18 and TRBJ2-7, with D possibly TRBD2 on 6 matching bases. The V end lost 2 bases, the J end lost 5 bases, and 16 bases lay between the germline ends. Germline V gives CDR1 KGHSH, CDR2 LQKENI. The CDR3 loop spans 15 amino acids. In nucleotides, the CDR3 is TGTGCCAGCTCACCATCTCCGGGGAGGTCCCACGAGCAGTACTTC. Amino acid sequence: CASSPSPGRSHEQYF.

This chain joins TRBV9 and TRBJ2-2; 7 nucleotides agree with TRBD1. Germline CDR1 is SGDLS and CDR2 is YYNGEE. Germline trimming cut 0 bases from V and 1 base from J; bases unmatched to any gene: 6. CDR3 length equals 17 residues. The CDR3, as DNA: TGTGCCAGCAGCGTAGTCGGGACAGATTTGAACACCGGGGAGCTGTTTTTT. Translation: CASSVVGTDLNTGELFF.

This sequence joins TRBV9 and TRBJ1-2; 9 nucleotides match TRBD1. V shed 0 bases and J 7 bases; nucleotides not matched to a gene: 4. This CDR3 is 14 amino acids long. CDR1 SGDLS and CDR2 YYNGEE come from the germline V gene. CDR3 nucleotide sequence: TGTGCCAGCAGCGTAGACAGGGGGCGGAGTGGCTACACCTTC. As protein: CASSVDRGRSGYTF.

The rearrangement joins TRBV5-1 to TRBJ2-5, with 7 bases lining up with TRBD1. Per germline, CDR1 SGHRS and CDR2 YFSETQ. V lost 0 bases, J lost 1 base, and 3 bases stayed unmatched. CDR3 size: 15 residues. The CDR3 nucleotides are TGCGCCAGCAGCTTGGGACAGGGCATCCAAGAGACCCAGTACTTC. It yields the protein CASSLGQGIQETQYF. The whole variable domain, remainder taken from reference TRBV5-1 and TRBJ2-5, is KAGVTQTPRYLIKTRGQQVTLSCSPISGHRSVSWYQQTPGQGLQFLFEYFSETQRNKGNFPGRFSGRQFSNSRSEMNVSTLELGDSALYLCASSLGQGIQETQYFGPGTRLLVL.